The source of this T cell receptor (beta chain) is a study of memory CD4+ T cells and cytomegalovirus serostatus. As for the study in general: Healthy Belgian adult donors included about nine CMV-positive and more than 20 CMV-negative people.

Sequencing used immunoSEQ multiplex PCR; TCRdb keeps in-frame clones, though not all of them. Of approximately 53,000 clones listed, 60% to 80% are singletons. The CDR3 spans 20 residues. The sort gate was single viable CD3+CD4+CD8-CD45RO+ cells for memory CD4+ T cells. The chain recombines TRBV1 with TRBJ2-7; the table's D call, TRBD2, has no DNA check behind it. TRBV1 is classified as a pseudogene. The sequencing sample was made of memory CD4+ T cells from blood. The receptor comes from an adult in good health and CMV-seronegative. The CDR3 region is CTSSQDSVGTSGRNSYEQYF. For the CDR3, the DNA is TGCACCAGCAGCCAAGATAGTGTTGGGACTAGCGGGAGAAACTCCTACGAGCAGTACTTC.